Presented here are 8 T cell receptor beta chains from one specimen sequenced in a study of OX40 agonist ivuxolimab in advanced cancers. Clones were read by immunoSEQ multiplex PCR, and TCRdb kept only the in-frame ones, dropping some. The sample yields approximately 70,000 clones, more than 75% seen once. The source material was CD4+ or CD8+ T cells sorted from blood, sampled in a trial of the OX40 agonist ivuxolimab. These receptors all stem from an adult with an advanced solid tumor such as melanoma, head and neck, liver or kidney cancer.

This rearrangement joins TRBV28 to TRBJ1-5; 9 nucleotides line up with TRBD1. J gave up 2 bases and V 0 bases, and 5 bases lay outside the gene matches. The germline CDR1 and CDR2 sequences are MDHEN and SYDVKM. The CDR3 contains 17 residues. The CDR3 here is CASSLWGQGRGNQPQHF. DNA of the CDR3: TGTGCCAGCAGTTTATGGGGACAGGGCCGGGGCAATCAGCCCCAGCATTTT.

The chain uses TRBV11-3 and TRBJ2-2; D is ambiguous. CDR1 is SGHNT and CDR2 is YENEEA in the germline V gene. Deletions cut 3 bases from V and 0 bases from J, with 5 bases between. The CDR3 consists of 14 residues. CDR3 in DNA: TGTGCCAGCAGCTTCGAAACGAACACCGGGGAGCTGTTTTTT. It translates to CASSFETNTGELFF.

The chain combines TRBV5-5 with TRBJ1-2; tentative D call: TRBD1 (5 bases). In germline, CDR1 is SGHKS, CDR2 YYEKEE (reference sequence). V was trimmed by 3 bases and J by 0 bases, leaving 6 bases between them. The CDR3 is 13 residues long. CDR3: CASSSGSNYGYTF. The CDR3 DNA is TGTGCCAGCAGCTCAGGGTCTAACTATGGCTACACCTTC.

J is TRBJ1-2 and V is TRBV11-2, with 7 bases lining up with TRBD1. The CDR3 loop spans 13 amino acids. Trimming took 1 base from V and 10 from J; bases not matched to a gene: 6. Germline-derived CDR1 and CDR2 are SGHAT and FQNNGV. The CDR3 spells CASSLAGGVDYTF. The CDR3 region has the DNA TGTGCCAGCAGCTTAGCAGGGGGGGTTGACTACACCTTC. The whole variable domain, remainder taken from reference TRBV11-2 and TRBJ1-2, is EAGVAQSPRYKIIEKRQSVAFWCNPISGHATLYWYQQILGQGPKLLIQFQNNGVVDDSQLPKDRFSAERLKGVDSTLKIQPAKLEDSAVYLCASSLAGGVDYTFGSGTRLTVV.

CDR3 loop: CASSGDRTQETQYF. The CDR3 region has the DNA TGTGCCAGCAGTGGGGACAGAACCCAAGAGACCCAGTACTTC. The chain couples TRBV2 to TRBJ2-5, with 7 bases identical to TRBD1. The CDR3 extends over 14 amino acids. Germline V gives CDR1 SNHLY, CDR2 FYNNEI. V lost 4 bases, J lost 1 base, and 3 bases stayed unmatched. Full variable domain (remainder filled in from reference TRBV2 and TRBJ2-5): EPEVTQTPSHQVTQMGQEVILRCVPISNHLYFYWYRQILGQKVEFLVSFYNNEISEKSEIFDDQFSVERPDGSNFTLKIRSTKLEDSAMYFCASSGDRTQETQYFGPGTRLLVL.

The chain joins TRBV11-2 to TRBJ2-4, with TRBD2 identical over 14 bases. This CDR3 spans 18 amino acids. Germline CDR1 is SGHAT and CDR2 is FQNNGV. V shed 4 bases, J shed 7 bases, and the junction held 12 bases outside the gene matches. The DNA for the CDR3 is TGTGCCAGCAGCTCCGGGACTAGCGGGAGACTGGGGAGGAACATTCAGTACTTC. Protein: CASSSGTSGRLGRNIQYF.

This chain uses TRBV7-2 with TRBJ2-1; 8 nucleotides match TRBD2. V shed 5 bases, J shed 11 bases, and the junction held 8 bases outside the gene matches. This CDR3 spans 13 amino acids. The germline V gene encodes CDR1 SGHTA and CDR2 FQGNSA. The CDR3: CASSTSTSDQQFF. The CDR3 bases are TGTGCCAGCAGCACCTCGACTAGCGACCAGCAGTTCTTC.

This clone occurred once. The rearrangement uses TRBV7-9 and TRBJ1-2; 8 bases fit TRBD1. This CDR3 is built from 16 residues. CDR1 SEHNR and CDR2 FQNEAQ come from the germline V gene (reference sequence). With V trimmed by 5 bases and J by 5 bases, 13 bases remained unmatched. CDR3 DNA: TGTGCCAGCAGCCAAGACCCTGGACAGGGAAGGTATGGCTACACCTTC. Amino acid sequence: CASSQDPGQGRYGYTF. Supplemented by reference TRBV7-9 and TRBJ1-2, the full variable domain reads DTGVSQNPRHKITKRGQNVTFRCDPISEHNRLYWYRQTLGQGPEFLTYFQNEAQLEKSRLLSDRFSAERPKGSFSTLEIQRTEQGDSAMYLCASSQDPGQGRYGYTFGSGTRLTVV.